The 32 T cell receptor beta chains below were found in one sample sequenced in a study of T cell responses to AZD1222 COVID-19 vaccine (dated by TCRdb to 2020 to 2023). The time point tag for this specimen amounts to: about 28 days (+/-7) after the second vaccine dose. Receptors were amplified or captured by the immunoSEQ multiplex PCR assay. TCRdb took over this immuneACCESS table, retaining in-frame rearrangements with V and J assigned. Such tables are incomplete; in checked studies, under half of the missing clones stem from an unresolved V gene, and the remainder is unexplained. This sample lists about 140,000 clones; around 89% were detected once. About 3% of the sample goes to the ten largest clones. Sequencing was performed on peripheral blood, taken 28 days after the second AZD1222 dose. Receptors were obtained from an adult who received the AZD1222 COVID-19 vaccine.

The chain joins TRBV10-2 to TRBJ1-4, with 9 bases fitting TRBD1. J lost 10 bases, V lost 2 bases, and 2 bases had no gene match. This CDR3 spans 13 amino acids. Germline CDR1 reads WSHSY; CDR2 reads SAAADI. The CDR3 DNA follows: TGCGCCAGCAGTGAGGCGACAGGGGGAAAACTGTTTTTT. Its translation: CASSEATGGKLFF.

V and J are TRBV3-1 (or the pseudogene TRBV3-2) and TRBJ2-2; D is possibly TRBD2 (5 bases). Germline V gene data show CDR1 as LGHDT and CDR2 as YNNKEL (reference sequence). This CDR3 is built from 14 residues. V gave up 2 bases and J gave up 6 bases, with 10 bases separating them. CDR3 protein: CASSQIGGAGELFF. In nucleotides, the CDR3 is TGTGCCAGCAGCCAAATCGGAGGAGCCGGGGAGCTGTTTTTT.

The gene calls are TRBV13 and TRBJ2-7; TRBD1 matches at 12 bases. Per the germline V gene, CDR1 is PRHDT and CDR2 is FYEKMQ (reference sequence). V lost 4 bases, J lost 7 bases, and 5 bases stayed unmatched. This CDR3 spans 14 amino acids. The CDR3 spells CASSYGTGGDEQYF. The CDR3, as DNA: TGTGCCAGCAGCTACGGGACAGGGGGCGATGAGCAGTACTTC.

This clone came up a few times. J is TRBJ2-1 and V is TRBV7-2; D assignment may be TRBD1 or TRBD2 (5 bases each). V lost 3 bases and J 6 bases, leaving 21 bases between the germline ends. The CDR3 totals 17 residues. Germline loops: CDR1 SGHTA, CDR2 FQGNSA. Here the CDR3 reads CASSFGAVNPDSNEQFF. As DNA, the CDR3 is TGTGCCAGCAGCTTCGGGGCCGTTAATCCCGATTCCAATGAGCAGTTCTTC.

The rearrangement uses TRBV28 and TRBJ2-7; D might be TRBD1 (5 bases). CDR3 length equals 13 residues. Per germline, CDR1 MDHEN and CDR2 SYDVKM. Trimming took 6 bases from V and 5 from J, leaving 14 bases between them. Here the CDR3 reads CASRMTVAHEQYF. CDR3 bases: TGTGCCAGCAGGATGACAGTGGCTCACGAGCAGTACTTC.

This chain links TRBV19 with TRBJ1-1, with a tentative D call TRBD1 (5 bases). The CDR3 spans 12 residues. V dropped 7 bases and J dropped 7 bases, with 13 bases sitting between them. Germline V CDR1 and CDR2: LNHDA, SQIVND (reference sequence). The CDR3 is CASMFWGVEAFF. CDR3 nucleotides: TGTGCCAGTATGTTCTGGGGGGTTGAAGCTTTCTTT.

DNA for the CDR3: TGTGCCAGCAGCGCCAGCGGGGGCCCCCTTTGGGAGCAGTTCTTC. Encoded protein: CASSASGGPLWEQFF. This rearrangement joins TRBV7-2 to TRBJ2-1, with TRBD2 identical over 8 bases. Germline V lookup: CDR1 SGHTA, CDR2 FQGNSA. Trimming removed 5 bases from V and 10 bases from J; junction bases left unmatched: 13. The CDR3 length is 15 residues.

J is TRBJ2-6 and V is TRBV19, with 12 bases fitting TRBD2. This CDR3 comprises 15 residues. Per the germline V gene, CDR1 is LNHDA and CDR2 is SQIVND (reference sequence). With 11 bases clipped from V and 4 bases from J, the junction kept 6 bases outside the gene matches. DNA for the CDR3: TGTGCCGCCGGACTAGCGGGATCAGGGGCCAACGTCCTGACTTTC. It codes for CAAGLAGSGANVLTF.

This clone showed up just a few times. The rearrangement joins TRBV30 to TRBJ1-1, with 11 positions matching TRBD1. V lost 5 bases to trimming and J lost 4 bases; unmatched junction nucleotides: 9. Germline V lookup: CDR1 GTSNPN, CDR2 SVGIG (reference sequence). This CDR3 has 15 amino acids. CDR3 residues: CAWGGTGGRGTEAFF. CDR3 nucleotide sequence: TGTGCCTGGGGTGGGACAGGGGGTAGAGGCACTGAAGCTTTCTTT. Using reference TRBV30 and TRBJ1-1 for the parts outside the CDR3, the full variable domain is SQTIHQWPATLVQPVGSPLSLECTVEGTSNPNLYWYRQAAGRGLQLLFYSVGIGQISSEVPQNLSASRPQDRQFILSSKKLLLSDSGFYLCAWGGTGGRGTEAFFGQGTRLTVV.

This sequence joins TRBV30 and TRBJ1-3; no reliable D call. Trimming pared 5 bases from V and 2 bases from J, leaving 10 bases between. Germline V gene sequence: CDR1 GTSNPN, CDR2 SVGIG (reference sequence). The CDR3 spans 13 residues. The CDR3 nucleotides are TGTGCCTGGTCGAAGGTCGCTGGAAACACCATATATTTT. Translation gives CAWSKVAGNTIYF.

This clone was detected only once. The chain links TRBV11-2 to TRBJ1-2; D uncertain. Germline lookup yields CDR1 SGHAT and CDR2 FQNNGV. The length of the CDR3 is 19 residues. With 5 bases removed from V and 4 bases from J, the gap between germline ends came to 29 bases. CDR3 nucleotide sequence: TGTGCCAGCAGCCTCTCGACCTTCGCGGTGGTATTGTACGGCTATGGCTACACCTTC. It encodes CASSLSTFAVVLYGYGYTF.

J is TRBJ1-6 and V is TRBV19; D not certain. The CDR3 covers 14 residues. Germline assignment: CDR1 LNHDA and CDR2 SQIVND (reference sequence). With 4 bases removed from V and 6 bases from J, the gap between germline ends came to 10 bases. CDR3 protein: CASSTDGSNSPLHF. The CDR3 nucleotides read TGTGCCAGTAGTACGGACGGAAGTAATTCACCCCTCCACTTT.

The chain is built from TRBV24-1 and TRBJ2-3; D may be TRBD2 (5 bases). The CDR3 has 17 amino acids. CDR1 is KGHDR, CDR2 SFDVKD, per germline. Trimming took off 1 base at V and 2 bases at J, with 15 bases between the two ends. CDR3 nucleotide sequence: TGTGCCACCAGTGATTTCGGTCGGGAAGCACACACAGATACGCAGTATTTT. This gives the protein CATSDFGREAHTDTQYF.

This clone was counted between two and nine times. J is TRBJ2-5 and V is TRBV4-3; D might be TRBD2 (5 bases). The germline V gene encodes CDR1 LGHNA and CDR2 YSLEER. Trimming took 1 base from V and 4 from J, leaving 19 bases between them. This CDR3 spans 17 amino acids. The CDR3, as DNA: TGCGCCAGCAGCCAAGGGGCCACGAGGGCAGTGGGAGAGACCCAGTACTTC. Its translation: CASSQGATRAVGETQYF.

This chain connects TRBV7-9 to TRBJ2-1; D may be TRBD1 (5 bases). This CDR3 is built from 13 residues. V lost 9 bases and J 7 bases, leaving 16 bases between the germline ends. The germline V gene encodes CDR1 SEHNR and CDR2 FQNEAQ (reference sequence). The CDR3 nucleotides are TGTGCCAGGTCAGGGTCCGGAGATAATGAGCAGTTCTTC. Its protein product is CARSGSGDNEQFF.

This clone was detected a few times. The chain combines TRBV16 with TRBJ1-2, with 7 nucleotides matching TRBD1. Germline trimming cut 0 bases from V and 5 bases from J; bases unmatched to any gene: 12. The CDR3 covers 17 residues. Germline V gives CDR1 KGHSY, CDR2 FQNENV. CDR3 sequence: CASSQSIGTARGYGYTF. CDR3 nucleotide sequence: TGTGCCAGCAGCCAATCTATCGGGACAGCAAGAGGGTATGGCTACACCTTC.

This chain uses TRBV11-1 with TRBJ2-5, with a tentative D call TRBD2 (5 bases). Germline lookup yields CDR1 SGHAT and CDR2 FQDESV (reference sequence). The V and J ends lost 3 bases and 7 bases respectively, with 15 bases between them. This CDR3 is 14 amino acids long. CDR3 sequence: CASSFHESEGTQYF. The CDR3 DNA reads TGTGCCAGCAGCTTCCACGAAAGTGAGGGGACCCAGTACTTC.

The chain links TRBV19 to TRBJ1-1; a possible D gene is TRBD1 (5 bases). Trimming took 7 bases from V and 1 from J, leaving 13 bases between them. Germline CDR1 is LNHDA and CDR2 is SQIVND (reference sequence). CDR3 size: 14 residues. The CDR3 is CASTPSGANTEAFF. As DNA, the CDR3 is TGTGCCAGTACGCCGTCTGGGGCGAACACTGAAGCTTTCTTT.

The CDR3 DNA reads TGCGCCAGCAGCTTAGAGGTTAATCAGCCCCAGCATTTT. Encoded protein: CASSLEVNQPQHF. This chain connects TRBV5-1 to TRBJ1-5; D is unresolved. Trimming took off 2 bases at V and 4 bases at J, with 7 bases between the two ends. Germline-derived CDR1 and CDR2 are SGHRS and YFSETQ. The CDR3 runs 13 residues.

The chain uses TRBV6-2 or TRBV6-3 and TRBJ2-5; a possible D gene is TRBD2 (6 bases). The CDR3 consists of 15 residues. CDR1 and CDR2 from the germline V gene are MNHEY and SVGEGT. V was trimmed by 2 bases and J by 1 base, leaving 11 bases between them. The DNA for the CDR3 is TGTGCCAGCAGTTACGGGGGGTTCATCCAAGAGACCCAGTACTTC. Its translation: CASSYGGFIQETQYF.

The chain employs TRBV7-2 and TRBJ2-7; 9 bases fit TRBD1. V was pared by 5 bases and J by 5 bases, with 13 bases of the junction left unmatched. The CDR3 spans 16 residues. Germline values: CDR1 SGHTA, CDR2 FQGNSA. The CDR3 nucleotides are TGTGCCAGCAGCGCCCGTGCCGGGACAGGGTCCAACGAGCAGTACTTC. Its protein is CASSARAGTGSNEQYF. Based on the CDR3 plus reference TRBV7-2 and TRBJ2-7, the full variable domain is GAGVSQSPSNKVTEKGKDVELRCDPISGHTALYWYRQSLGQGLEFLIYFQGNSAPDKSGLPSDRFSAERTGGSVSTLTIQRTQQEDSAVYLCASSARAGTGSNEQYFGPGTRLTVT.

This sequence joins TRBV3-1 (or the pseudogene TRBV3-2) and TRBJ2-3; 14 positions match TRBD2. The V and J ends lost 5 bases and 5 bases, in that order; junction bases with no gene match: 3. This CDR3 comprises 15 residues. The germline CDR1 and CDR2 sequences are LGHDT and YNNKEL (reference sequence). The DNA for the CDR3 is TGTGCCAGCAGCGGGACTAGCGGGAGACAAGATACGCAGTATTTT. It encodes CASSGTSGRQDTQYF.

The rearrangement joins TRBV6-5 to TRBJ1-2; 9 nucleotides match TRBD1. The ends lost 8 bases at V and 0 bases at J; junction bases unmatched: 7. Germline lookup yields CDR1 MNHEY and CDR2 SVGAGI. The CDR3 consists of 15 residues. The CDR3 is CASRRGTGSNYGYTF. In nucleotides, the CDR3 is TGTGCCAGCCGGAGGGGGACAGGGTCTAACTATGGCTACACCTTC.

This sequence joins TRBV3-1 (or the pseudogene TRBV3-2) and TRBJ1-1, with a tentative D call TRBD1 (5 bases). Germline V gene data show CDR1 as LGHDT and CDR2 as YNNKEL (reference sequence). The CDR3 loop spans 21 amino acids. V was cut by 1 base and J by 0 bases, with 27 bases left in between. Here the CDR3 reads CASSQGITWYQGDFMNTEAFF. CDR3 nucleotide sequence: TGTGCCAGCAGCCAAGGTATAACGTGGTATCAAGGGGATTTTATGAACACTGAAGCTTTCTTT.

This clone appeared a single time. The CDR3 sequence: CASIRGLDTQYF. CDR3 DNA sequence: TGTGCCAGCATAAGAGGCCTCGATACGCAGTATTTT. This chain joins TRBV2 and TRBJ2-3; D is ambiguous. This CDR3 is 12 amino acids long. CDR1 SNHLY and CDR2 FYNNEI come from the germline V gene. V lost 7 bases, J lost 6 bases, and 11 bases lay in between.

The rearrangement links TRBV2 to TRBJ2-4; D not resolved. The germline CDR1 and CDR2 sequences are SNHLY and FYNNEI. Trimming removed 6 bases from V and 1 base from J, with 4 bases in between. The CDR3 consists of 12 residues. DNA for the CDR3: TGTGCCAGCAGGGGTGCCAAAAACATTCAGTACTTC. Translated: CASRGAKNIQYF.

The chain links TRBV5-1 to TRBJ2-1; no definite D call. This CDR3 region has 14 residues. V was clipped by 3 bases and J by 4 bases, with 11 bases between them. The V gene's germline CDR1 is SGHRS and CDR2 YFSETQ. CDR3 coding DNA: TGCGCCAGCAGCTCCATCCCCAGGTACAATGAGCAGTTCTTC. It translates to CASSSIPRYNEQFF.

V is TRBV7-8 and J is TRBJ2-1; tentative D call: TRBD1 (6 bases). Germline CDR1 SGHVS, CDR2 FQNEAQ. CDR3 length equals 15 residues. V dropped 0 bases and J dropped 7 bases, with 13 bases sitting between them. The CDR3 bases are TGTGCCAGCAGCTTAGCGGGGACAATGTCAAATGAGCAGTTCTTC. Residues: CASSLAGTMSNEQFF.

This clone was seen once. The chain joins TRBV3-1 (or the pseudogene TRBV3-2) to TRBJ2-7; D is perhaps TRBD1 (5 bases). The length of the CDR3 is 15 residues. Germline values: CDR1 LGHDT, CDR2 YNNKEL (reference sequence). V was cut by 1 base and J by 4 bases, with 14 bases left in between. The CDR3 here is CASSQGGREGYEQYF. CDR3 DNA: TGTGCCAGCAGCCAAGGAGGCAGGGAAGGGTACGAGCAGTACTTC.

This chain connects TRBV21-1 to TRBJ1-4. TRBV21-1 is flagged as a pseudogene. This CDR3 has 15 amino acids. The CDR3 bases are TGTGCCAGCAGCAAATTGGGAAGAACTAATGAAAAACTGTTTTTT. Translating gives CASSKLGRTNEKLFF.

The chain is built from TRBV6-2 or TRBV6-3 and TRBJ1-1, with 7 bases fitting TRBD1. The CDR3 runs to 14 residues. J gave up 5 bases and V 2 bases, and 5 bases lay outside the gene matches. Germline V gene lookup returns CDR1 MNHEY and CDR2 SVGEGT. Here the CDR3 reads CASSYGYRGTEAFF. The CDR3 nucleotides are TGTGCCAGCAGTTACGGATACAGGGGAACTGAAGCTTTCTTT.

The chain combines TRBV7-8 with TRBJ2-2; TRBD2 agrees at 9 bases. With 1 base clipped from V and 4 bases from J, the junction kept 4 bases outside the gene matches. Germline V gene data show CDR1 as SGHVS and CDR2 as FQNEAQ. This CDR3 is 16 amino acids long. The CDR3 DNA reads as TGTGCCAGCAGCTTAGGTGGCGGGGGGGCCACCGGGGAGCTGTTTTTT. Translated, it gives CASSLGGGGATGELFF.